This TCR beta chain stems from a study of OX40 agonist ivuxolimab in advanced cancers. With regard to the full study: Ivuxolimab was a fully human IgG2 agonistic monoclonal antibody targeting the costimulatory receptor OX40 (CD134). Intravenous ivuxolimab was administered to patients every 2 weeks at six dose levels: 0.01, 0.1, 0.3, 1.5, 3 and 10 mg/kg. Of the 52 patients in dose escalation, about 20 had hepatocellular carcinoma, some 15 had melanoma, 9 had renal cell carcinoma and 9 had head and neck cancer. The dose-escalation cohort was over 70% male with a mean age of about 54 years, ranging from 23 to 79. Patients were allowed to have had prior anti-PD-1, anti-PD-L1 or anti-CTLA-4 therapy, and around 43% of the dose-escalation patients had been treated with checkpoint inhibitors. Partial responses were achieved by three dose-escalation patients, of whom one had hepatocellular carcinoma and two had cutaneous melanoma. Peripheral TCRbeta sequencing aimed to test whether ivuxolimab altered TCR sequence diversity and caused clonal T-cell expansion. The paper covers the monotherapy dose-escalation part of the phase I ivuxolimab trial, which included N ≈ 54 patients. Results the study describes overall, beyond this receptor: Antigen specificity was not determined for the clonally expanded peripheral T cells. Low levels of normalized T-cell clonal expansion were also shown by some nonresponding patients. After ivuxolimab, CD8+ T cells had more expanded clones than CD4+ T cells on average. At doses of 0.1 to 3.0 mg/kg, clonal expansion of both CD4+ and CD8+ blood T cells was observed from baseline to week 6. Partial responders in the 0.1-3.0 mg/kg groups had among the lowest normalized peripheral clonal expansion, especially among CD8+ T cells.

A note on this clone: Which antigen it targets is not known. The sample holds no much larger clone one base away, and base qualities are not on file.

Genomic DNA was isolated from the sorted cells so that the TCRbeta CDR3 region could be sequenced. The immunoSEQ Assay was used to sequence the TCRbeta CDR3 regions. TCRdb limited this immuneACCESS table to in-frame rearrangements with V and J called. A share of clones is missing; checked studies link under half to unresolved V genes, and the rest is unexplained. Within this sample are under 65,000 clones, with 80% to 90% of them counted one time only. Of the sample, about 0.76% is held by the ten largest clones. V gives up 7 bases and J gives up 3 bases, and the segment between their germline ends measures 12 bases. As encoded in the germline V gene, CDR1 is MNHEY while CDR2 is SVGAGI. Including the terminal cysteine and phenylalanine, the CDR3 comprises 14 residues. Kept here is only the CDR3 DNA, which spans 42 bases and is read in frame from base 1. Patients with autoimmune disease history or receiving systemic immunosuppression were excluded from the trial. Peripheral blood for TCR sequencing was collected from all dose cohorts at baseline, on cycle 4 day 1, and on cycle 7 day 1. Samples came from an open-label, multicenter, first-in-human phase I dose-escalation trial of ivuxolimab. Adults with locally advanced or metastatic melanoma, renal cell, hepatocellular, or head and neck squamous cell carcinoma were enrolled in the trial. Before TCR sequencing, CD4+ T cells and CD8+ T cells from peripheral blood were sorted into separate populations.

The clonotype comes from an adult with an advanced solid tumor such as melanoma, head and neck, liver or kidney cancer. The rearrangement joined TRBV6-5 to TRBJ2-2; TRBD1 might be the D gene, on 6 matching bases. Specimen: CD4+ or CD8+ T cells sorted from blood, collected in a trial of the OX40 agonist ivuxolimab. For the CDR3, the sequence is CASTRGTYTGELFF. The sequence in DNA is TGTGCCAGCACCAGGGGCACCTACACCGGGGAGCTGTTTTTT.